The clone carrying this TCR beta chain showed up just a few times. They ran version v3.0 of the immunoSEQ assay at survey level. Here immunoSEQ multiplex PCR was the method, and the copy in TCRdb shows in-frame clones only, minus some. The table lists 20,000 to 25,000 clones, roughly 87% of them singletons. The ends were cut back, 0 bases at V and 7 bases at J, with 13 bases in the middle. The CDR3 extends over 13 amino acids. Germline values: CDR1 GTSNPN, CDR2 SVGIG (reference sequence). This record comes from a study of long-term antiretroviral therapy in people with HIV. Study as a whole: Some samples came about a decade before the 2015 immediate-ART recommendation, and these were the earliest.

Only United States sites treated participants with HIV. Material: unsorted PBMCs, obtained 0.3 years after starting antiretroviral therapy. The clonotype was recovered from a man in his forties or fifties with HIV. The V and J genes are TRBV30 and TRBJ2-7, with D possibly being TRBD1 (6 bases). CDR3 coding DNA: TGTGCCTGGAGTGTACTCAGGGGTGGGGAGCAGTACTTC. This encodes CAWSVLRGGEQYF.